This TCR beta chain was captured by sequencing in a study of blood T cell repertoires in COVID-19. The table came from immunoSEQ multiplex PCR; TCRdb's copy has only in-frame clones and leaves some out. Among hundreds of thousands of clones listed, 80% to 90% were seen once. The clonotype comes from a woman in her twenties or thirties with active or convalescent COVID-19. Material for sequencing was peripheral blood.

CDR3: CASSPYQGNSPLHF. CDR3 DNA: TGTGCCAGCAGCCCCTATCAGGGAAACTCACCCCTCCACTTT. The rearrangement joins TRBV2 to TRBJ1-6; a weak D match, TRBD1 (5 bases). The V end was cut by 6 bases, the J end by 10 bases, with 16 bases between. Germline assignment: CDR1 SNHLY and CDR2 FYNNEI. This CDR3 is built from 14 residues.